The rows below give T cell receptor beta chains drawn from one sample of a study of T cell responses to AZD1222 COVID-19 vaccine. Profiling relied on immunoSEQ multiplex PCR, and the TCRdb table lists in-frame clones only, not all of them. Seen here are 100,000 to 150,000 clones, 80% to 95% observed once, and the top ten hold about 4%. The sequencing used peripheral blood, collected on day 0 of MenACWY control vaccination. The receptors stem from an adult in good health. Each CDR3 is given without its conserved first and last residue. The order of the fields is D gene, V gene, J gene, CDR3 protein. D genes are given only for firm matches.

>-|TRBV5-1|TRBJ1-1
ASSLVVMNTEAF
>-|TRBV6-5|TRBJ2-1
ASKQTSGEQF
>TRBD2|TRBV5-1|TRBJ2-7
ASSHQTSGTYEQY
>TRBD2|TRBV3-1/TRBV3-2|TRBJ2-1
ASSKAGGEQF
>-|TRBV18|TRBJ2-1
ASSPQLGDEQF
>TRBD1|TRBV12-3/TRBV12-4|TRBJ2-7
ASRPGQTYEQY
>TRBD1|TRBV28|TRBJ1-6
ASSDRDRVSNSPLH
>TRBD1|TRBV24-1|TRBJ2-3
ATSDSPGQGVGTQY
>TRBD2|TRBV10-3|TRBJ2-5
AISNLAENQETQY
>-|TRBV13|TRBJ1-5
ASSLGRLPMH
>TRBD1|TRBV2|TRBJ1-5
ASSEWTGGNQPQH
>-|TRBV19|TRBJ1-1
ASSIDGGFAEAF
>-|TRBV6-5|TRBJ2-3
ASSYEGTTSTDTQY
>-|TRBV7-9|TRBJ1-1
ASSLFWDTEAF
>TRBD1|TRBV7-3|TRBJ2-5
ASSSTGQGETQY
>TRBD1|TRBV14|TRBJ2-5
ASSQDGRGGRETQY
>-|TRBV18|TRBJ1-1
ASSPGGGFEAF
>TRBD2|TRBV14|TRBJ2-3
ASSQALAVYTDTQY
>-|TRBV12-3/TRBV12-4|TRBJ1-1
ASSSGFTEAF
>-|TRBV3-1/TRBV3-2|TRBJ1-6
ASSQEGRLLH
>-|TRBV15|TRBJ1-4
ATRTGTQNEKLF
>-|TRBV5-1|TRBJ1-5
ASSLEGGPNQPQH
>TRBD2|TRBV7-9|TRBJ2-1
ASSESGLSGGEQF
>TRBD2|TRBV4-1|TRBJ2-1
ASSQAGGPYNEQF
>-|TRBV7-9|TRBJ1-3
ASSLGGTFGNTIY
>TRBD1|TRBV7-2|TRBJ1-5
ASSLSGGTQPQH
>-|TRBV28|TRBJ2-1
ASSTIKRAPYNEQF
>TRBD1|TRBV25-1|TRBJ1-1
ASSEFGQGLGDTEAF
>-|TRBV3-1/TRBV3-2|TRBJ1-5
ASSQDLGLGQPQH
>-|TRBV9|TRBJ2-3
ASSLLSGSLGDTQY
>TRBD2|TRBV10-2|TRBJ2-3
ASSVPIAGGKTDTQY
>-|TRBV19|TRBJ1-1
ASSLYPNTEAF
>TRBD1|TRBV5-1|TRBJ1-2
ASSTGQGDGYT
>-|TRBV5-1|TRBJ2-7
ASSGRTANYEQY
>-|TRBV5-4|TRBJ1-3
ASSLRPGMSSGNTIY
>TRBD1|TRBV5-6|TRBJ1-2
ASSLKRDRGKIYGYT
>TRBD2|TRBV4-3|TRBJ2-2
ASSWTSGANTGELF
>-|TRBV5-6|TRBJ1-2
ASSGSTGSGYGYT
>TRBD1|TRBV30|TRBJ1-5
AWPICLTGKNQPQH
>-|TRBV29-1|TRBJ1-1
SVEPGLNTEAF
>TRBD1|TRBV27|TRBJ2-3
ASSTRQGSDTQY
>-|TRBV6-2/TRBV6-3|TRBJ1-3
ASSYNLTAPDCSGNTIY
>-|TRBV4-1|TRBJ2-2
ASSQDLSFEELF
>TRBD1|TRBV9|TRBJ1-3
ASSALGQGNAGNTIY
>-|TRBV5-1|TRBJ1-5
ASSLEGDSNQPQH
>-|TRBV28|TRBJ1-5
ASFSRSGPGQPQH
>TRBD1|TRBV10-3|TRBJ1-2
AISEKDRSNYGYT
>-|TRBV6-5|TRBJ2-5
ATTRQAQETQY
>TRBD2|TRBV24-1|TRBJ2-3
ATSDHPRTSGRALDTQY
>-|TRBV11-2|TRBJ1-6
ASSLEVWIPLH
>TRBD1|TRBV10-2|TRBJ1-4
ASSVGQGVATNEKLF
>-|TRBV28|TRBJ1-1
ASSLRNTEAF
>TRBD2|TRBV4-1|TRBJ2-2
ASSQGLAGGYTGELF